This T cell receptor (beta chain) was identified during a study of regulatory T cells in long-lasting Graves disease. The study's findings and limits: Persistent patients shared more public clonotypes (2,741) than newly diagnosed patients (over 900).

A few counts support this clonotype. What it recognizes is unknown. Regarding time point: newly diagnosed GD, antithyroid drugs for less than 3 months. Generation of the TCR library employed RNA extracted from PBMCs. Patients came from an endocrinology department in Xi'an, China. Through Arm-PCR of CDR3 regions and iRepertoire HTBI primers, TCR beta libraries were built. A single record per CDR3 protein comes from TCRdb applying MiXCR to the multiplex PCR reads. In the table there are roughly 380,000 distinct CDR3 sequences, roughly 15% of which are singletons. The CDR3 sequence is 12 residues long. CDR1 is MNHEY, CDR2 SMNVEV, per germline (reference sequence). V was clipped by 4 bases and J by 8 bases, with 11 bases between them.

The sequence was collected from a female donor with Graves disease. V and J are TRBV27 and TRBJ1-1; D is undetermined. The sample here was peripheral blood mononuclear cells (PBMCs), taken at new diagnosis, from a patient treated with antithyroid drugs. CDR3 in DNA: TGTGCCAGCAGTTCCTCCAGAAAGGAAGCTTTCTTT. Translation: CASSSSRKEAFF.